This record covers a single TCR beta chain. The data were produced by immunoSEQ multiplex PCR, yet TCRdb's version contains in-frame clones alone and is incomplete. The data contain about 56,000 clones, around 79% of them singletons. Single viable CD3+CD4+CD8-CD45RO+ cells were sorted as the memory CD4+ T cells. The data stem from a study of memory CD4+ T cells and cytomegalovirus serostatus. The CDR3 has 16 amino acids. Germline lookup yields CDR1 SGHAT and CDR2 FQNNGV. V shed 2 bases, J shed 5 bases, and the junction held 9 bases outside the gene matches. Specimen: memory CD4+ T cells from blood. The TCR sequence derives from an adult in good health and CMV-seropositive. This sequence joins TRBV11-2 and TRBJ2-5; 9 bases match TRBD2. The CDR3 sequence: CASSLRFSGSVETQYF. CDR3 nucleotides: TGTGCCAGCAGCTTAAGGTTTAGCGGGAGTGTGGAGACCCAGTACTTC.